This T cell receptor (beta chain) was sequenced for a study of blood T cell repertoires in COVID-19. Turning to the study itself: Collection of acute and convalescent COVID-19 samples took place in the United States, Italy and Spain. T cells, B-cell-depleted T cells, or PBMCs supplied cDNA or gDNA.

The CDR3 spans 15 residues. Per the germline V gene, CDR1 is SGHTS and CDR2 is YDEGEE. Trimming removed 7 bases at V and 7 bases at J, with 21 bases between. Study processing details: Researchers report that nucleated cell counts were estimated from reference gene primer amplification. Only in-frame clones appear in the TCRdb table, and some are missing; sequencing was by immunoSEQ multiplex PCR. D and trimming were read from the DNA, whereas the V and J calls and clone size are those reported in that table. Of 200,000 to 250,000 clones listed, around 84% are singletons. Sample: peripheral blood. The genes are TRBV5-8 and TRBJ2-1; possibly TRBD2 for D (6 bases). This TCR was recovered from a woman aged 65 to 85 with active or convalescent COVID-19. CDR3 protein: CASLRPGLTLNEQFF. CDR3 nucleotide sequence: TGTGCCAGCCTCAGACCGGGACTTACCTTAAATGAGCAGTTCTTC.